This T cell receptor (beta chain) appears in the sequencing data of a study of CD8 T cells in Susac syndrome. RNA totalling roughly 0.45 to 1 ug underwent reverse transcription with random hexamers. TCRdb called the immunoSEQ multiplex PCR reads again in MiXCR, with one record for every CDR3 protein. This sample has tens of thousands of distinct CDR3 sequences; 90% to 95% occur once, and the top ten carry about 0.47%. The V gene lost 0 bases and the J gene lost 6 bases, with 14 bases spanning the gap. Germline V gene data show CDR1 as SGDLS and CDR2 as YYNGEE. The CDR3 loop spans 15 amino acids. Specimen: CD8+ T cells from PBMCs. The clonotype comes from a human donor with multiple sclerosis. The J gene is TRBJ2-3, the V gene TRBV9; weak D call: TRBD1 (6 bases). CDR3 sequence reads: CASSVEGDPTDTQYF. The CDR3 coding sequence is TGTGCCAGCAGCGTAGAGGGGGACCCTACGGATACGCAGTATTTT.